The entry below describes one T cell receptor (beta chain). Its antigen remains unidentified. PCR involved 60 Vbeta and 13 Jbeta primers. Sequenced by immunoSEQ multiplex PCR; TCRdb stores in-frame clones only, minus some. The record lists some 75,000 clones, of which the ten most abundant hold roughly 5%. The entry originates in a study of cytomegalovirus exposure and HLA in healthy donors. Findings and caveats of the study: Among the sequence variants, a highly shared cluster was likely an artifact of sequencing. Researchers counted around 160 TCR beta chains as cytomegalovirus-associated.

The CDR3 is 16 residues long. The V gene's germline CDR1 is LNHDA and CDR2 SQIVND (reference sequence). Source material: PBMCs. This chain uses TRBV19 with TRBJ2-2; a weak D match, TRBD2 (6 bases). The source of this sequence is a man aged 40-49 years in good health and CMV-seronegative. CDR3 amino acids: CASHFKQGGYGGELFF. The CDR3 DNA is TGTGCAAGTCATTTCAAGCAGGGAGGATATGGCGGGGAGCTGTTTTTT.